These 30 T cell receptor beta chains were all obtained from the same sample, sequenced in a study of blood T cell repertoires in COVID-19 (dated by TCRdb to 2019 to 2021). The library was obtained by the immunoSEQ multiplex PCR assay. The immuneACCESS repertoire file appears here via TCRdb, limited to in-frame rearrangements. These files lack a portion of the clones; in checked studies, under half of the deficit traces to unresolved V genes, and the cause of the others is not known. Recorded for this sample are about 160,000 clones; approximately 85% of them occurred a single time. Approximately 7% of the sample rests with the top ten. Sequencing input: peripheral blood. The receptors originated from a man aged 80 or over with COVID-19, enrolled during active disease.

The rearrangement links TRBV19 to TRBJ1-5; the match to TRBD1 covers 10 bases. This CDR3 contains 16 residues. Germline-derived CDR1 and CDR2 are LNHDA and SQIVND (reference sequence). V lost 6 bases to trimming and J lost 7 bases; unmatched junction nucleotides: 12. In nucleotides, the CDR3 is TGTGCCAGTAGCCTACCGCGACAGGGGGCCTGGCAGCCCCAGCATTTT. Translation: CASSLPRQGAWQPQHF. Full variable domain (missing parts from reference TRBV19 and TRBJ1-5): DGGITQSPKYLFRKEGQNVTLSCEQNLNHDAMYWYRQDPGQGLRLIYYSQIVNDFQKGDIAEGYSVSREKKESFPLTVTSAQKNPTAFYLCASSLPRQGAWQPQHFGDGTRLSIL.

The chain is built from TRBV7-2 and TRBJ2-1; 9 bases fit TRBD2. With V trimmed by 2 bases and J by 5 bases, 4 bases remained unmatched. The CDR3 consists of 15 residues. Germline V gene sequence: CDR1 SGHTA, CDR2 FQGNSA. The CDR3 DNA reads TGTGCCAGCAGCTTATTTAGCGGGGGCCACAATGAGCAGTTCTTC. Translated: CASSLFSGGHNEQFF.

This chain uses TRBV4-1 with TRBJ1-1, with a tentative D call TRBD1 (6 bases). V lost 4 bases and J 4 bases, leaving 13 bases between the germline ends. CDR1 is MGHRA, CDR2 YSYEKL, per germline. The CDR3 sequence is 14 residues long. DNA for the CDR3: TGCGCCAGCAGCCGAGGAGAAGGGGGCACTGAAGCTTTCTTT. This translates into CASSRGEGGTEAFF.

V gene TRBV20-1 combines with J gene TRBJ1-6; a weak D match, TRBD1 (5 bases). This CDR3 region has 15 residues. V lost 3 bases, J lost 8 bases, and 17 bases lay in between. The germline gives CDR1 DFQATT, CDR2 SNEGSKA (reference sequence). In DNA, the CDR3 is TGCAGTGCTAGTCCGGGGGGGAGGTGGGATTCACCCCTCCACTTT. Protein product: CSASPGGRWDSPLHF.

The CDR3: CASPRGTSYTGELFF. The CDR3 nucleotides are TGCGCCAGCCCCCGGGGGACTTCTTACACCGGGGAGCTGTTTTTT. This chain links TRBV4-3 with TRBJ2-2; possible D gene TRBD2, 6 bases. The germline CDR1 and CDR2 sequences are LGHNA and YSLEER. V lost 8 bases and J 3 bases, leaving 16 bases between the germline ends. The CDR3 runs 15 residues.

This clone turned up a few times. The chain is built from TRBV7-9 and TRBJ1-4; TRBD1 matches 9 bases. Germline CDR1 and CDR2: SEHNR and FQNEAQ (reference sequence). The CDR3 has 15 residues. V was clipped by 5 bases and J by 8 bases; unmatched bases: 9. The CDR3 here is CASSLRQGVSEKLFF. In DNA, the CDR3 is TGTGCCAGCAGCCTAAGACAGGGGGTTAGCGAAAAACTGTTTTTT.

The chain joins TRBV18 to TRBJ1-1; unclear D gene. The V gene lost 5 bases and the J gene lost 3 bases, with 10 bases spanning the gap. The CDR3 extends over 13 amino acids. From germline, CDR1 is KGHSH and CDR2 LQKENI. CDR3 region: CASSTDTDTEAFF. DNA of the CDR3: TGTGCCAGCTCAACAGACACAGACACTGAAGCTTTCTTT.

The chain uses TRBV7-9 and TRBJ1-5; no reliable D call. The CDR3 runs 14 residues. The germline CDR1 and CDR2 sequences are SEHNR and FQNEAQ (reference sequence). Between the trimmed V and J ends, which lost 2 bases and 2 bases, there was a span of 7 bases. CDR3 region: CASSLSRGNQPQHF. The CDR3 DNA sequence: TGTGCCAGCAGCTTATCACGCGGCAATCAGCCCCAGCATTTT.

V usage is TRBV5-1 and J usage is TRBJ2-7; the match to TRBD1 covers 7 bases. J gave up 4 bases and V 0 bases, and 4 bases lay outside the gene matches. This CDR3 has 14 residues. Germline CDR1 SGHRS, CDR2 YFSETQ. The CDR3 nucleotides read TGCGCCAGCAGCTTGGGTGGGACAGCATACGAGCAGTACTTC. The encoded protein is CASSLGGTAYEQYF.

The rearrangement links TRBV7-2 to TRBJ2-3; D not certain. Trimming took off 8 bases at V and 5 bases at J, with 14 bases between the two ends. This CDR3 contains 13 residues. Germline CDR1 SGHTA, CDR2 FQGNSA. The CDR3 region is CASGNMAGDTQYF. Written as DNA, the CDR3 is TGTGCCAGCGGAAATATGGCAGGAGATACGCAGTATTTT.

The J gene is TRBJ1-1, the V gene TRBV5-5; D not certain. Germline-derived CDR1 and CDR2 are SGHKS and YYEKEE (reference sequence). Trimming pared 0 bases from V and 0 bases from J, leaving 15 bases between. The CDR3 sequence is 17 residues long. The CDR3 DNA reads as TGTGCCAGCAGCTTGGGTGTTAGTACAGCCATGAACACTGAAGCTTTCTTT. Its protein is CASSLGVSTAMNTEAFF.

Written as DNA, the CDR3 is TGTGCCAGCAAAATACAGAGCTCCTACAATGAGCAGTTCTTC. This sequence encodes CASKIQSSYNEQFF. The rearrangement joins TRBV2 to TRBJ2-1; D gene unclear. The CDR3 contains 14 residues. With 7 bases removed from V and 0 bases from J, the gap between germline ends came to 10 bases. The V gene's germline CDR1 is SNHLY and CDR2 FYNNEI.

The chain uses TRBV4-2 and TRBJ1-1, with D perhaps TRBD1 (6 bases). Trimming shortened V by 0 bases and J by 8 bases, and 16 bases separated the two germline ends. Germline CDR1 reads LGHNA; CDR2 reads YNFKEQ. This CDR3 has 15 amino acids. The DNA for the CDR3 is TGTGCCAGCAGCCAAGAGCCCCTACAGGGACCCGAAGCTTTCTTT. Protein product: CASSQEPLQGPEAFF.

J is TRBJ2-1 and V is TRBV4-3; D is ambiguous. This CDR3 spans 13 amino acids. The germline CDR1 and CDR2 sequences are LGHNA and YSLEER. Trimming took 1 base from V and 10 from J, leaving 11 bases between them. The CDR3 sequence is CASSQGQAWEQFF. CDR3 nucleotides: TGCGCCAGCAGCCAAGGTCAGGCGTGGGAGCAGTTCTTC.

The CDR3 is CASSEAFLATYRDTQYF. The CDR3 DNA sequence: TGTGCCAGCAGTGAAGCGTTTCTGGCCACATACAGGGATACGCAGTATTTT. The V call is TRBV6-1, the J call TRBJ2-3, with D perhaps TRBD1 (5 bases). V was pared by 0 bases and J by 6 bases, with 19 bases between. CDR1 is MNHNS, CDR2 SASEGT, per germline. The CDR3 runs 17 residues.

The V call is TRBV19, the J call TRBJ1-2; D is perhaps TRBD1 (6 bases). Germline values: CDR1 LNHDA, CDR2 SQIVND (reference sequence). The CDR3 consists of 13 residues. Deletions cut 1 base from V and 7 bases from J, with 10 bases between. CDR3 sequence (DNA): TGTGCCAGTAGTATAGCAGGGGCGGTTGGCTACACCTTC. It is translated as CASSIAGAVGYTF.

This clone was found a few times. This sequence joins TRBV4-2 and TRBJ1-5; D uncertain. Trimming cost V 4 bases and J 4 bases, with 11 bases left between them. Germline CDR1 LGHNA, CDR2 YNFKEQ. The CDR3 runs 14 residues. The DNA for the CDR3 is TGTGCCAGCAGCCCTAGCACGGGAAATCAGCCCCAGCATTTT. Translating it yields CASSPSTGNQPQHF.

CDR3 nucleotide sequence: TGTGCCAGCTCCCCGGGACAGGGGAATTACAATGAGCAGTTCTTC. Translation gives CASSPGQGNYNEQFF. J is TRBJ2-1 and V is TRBV18; 10 bases fit TRBD1. J gave up 4 bases and V 6 bases, and 6 bases lay outside the gene matches. CDR1 is KGHSH and CDR2 is LQKENI in the germline V gene. The CDR3 sequence is 15 residues long.

The chain joins TRBV2 to TRBJ2-3; TRBD2 matches at 7 bases. Trimming cost V 9 bases and J 2 bases; bases outside gene matches: 2. This CDR3 has 12 amino acids. Germline V gene data show CDR1 as SNHLY and CDR2 as FYNNEI. The chain's CDR3 is CASTSATDTQYF. CDR3 DNA sequence: TGTGCCAGTACTAGCGCCACAGATACGCAGTATTTT. The complete variable domain, with remaining parts taken from reference TRBV2 and TRBJ2-3, reads EPEVTQTPSHQVTQMGQEVILRCVPISNHLYFYWYRQILGQKVEFLVSFYNNEISEKSEIFDDQFSVERPDGSNFTLKIRSTKLEDSAMYFCASTSATDTQYFGPGTRLTVL.

CDR3 nucleotide sequence: TGTGCCAGCAGCACGGACGGGGAGGAAGAGACCCAGTACTTC. It encodes CASSTDGEEETQYF. V and J are TRBV7-2 and TRBJ2-5; possibly TRBD2 for D (6 bases). The length of the CDR3 is 14 residues. Per germline, CDR1 SGHTA and CDR2 FQGNSA. Trimming took off 5 bases at V and 3 bases at J, with 13 bases between the two ends.

The genes are TRBV20-1 and TRBJ1-6, with D perhaps matching TRBD1 (6 bases). The CDR3 totals 17 residues. The V and J ends lost 3 bases and 1 base respectively, with 16 bases between them. Germline V lookup: CDR1 DFQATT, CDR2 SNEGSKA (reference sequence). CDR3 region: CSASGGPFLSYNSPLHF. The CDR3 coding sequence is TGCAGTGCTAGTGGGGGGCCCTTTTTATCCTATAATTCACCCCTCCACTTT.

V usage is TRBV18 and J usage is TRBJ2-4, with D perhaps TRBD1 (6 bases). CDR1 is KGHSH, CDR2 LQKENI, per germline. This CDR3 is 14 amino acids long. V lost 3 bases and J 2 bases, leaving 8 bases between the germline ends. This chain's CDR3 is CASSPDRSKNIQYF. CDR3 DNA: TGTGCCAGCTCACCCGACAGGTCCAAAAACATTCAGTACTTC. Complete variable domain (other parts from reference TRBV18 and TRBJ2-4): NAGVMQNPRHLVRRRGQEARLRCSPMKGHSHVYWYRQLPEEGLKFMVYLQKENIIDESGMPKERFSAEFPKEGPSILRIQQVVRGDSAAYFCASSPDRSKNIQYFGAGTRLSVL.

V usage is TRBV28 and J usage is TRBJ1-5, with TRBD1 matching over 7 bases. This CDR3 has 16 residues. The trim removed 7 bases at V and 5 bases at J, leaving 14 bases unmatched. CDR1 and CDR2 (germline): MDHEN, SYDVKM. The CDR3 region has the DNA TGTGCCAGCATCAGTCCCGGGACAGTTAAGGATCAGCCCCAGCATTTT. Its translation: CASISPGTVKDQPQHF. Filled out from reference TRBV28 and TRBJ1-5, the complete variable domain reads DVKVTQSSRYLVKRTGEKVFLECVQDMDHENMFWYRQDPGLGLRLIYFSYDVKMKEKGDIPEGYSVSREKKERFSLILESASTNQTSMYLCASISPGTVKDQPQHFGDGTRLSIL.

The chain uses TRBV6-5 and TRBJ2-1; 8 bases fit TRBD2. CDR3 length equals 12 residues. The V segment lost 2 bases and the J segment 15 bases; nucleotides outside the gene matches: 6. Looked up from germline, CDR1 is MNHEY and CDR2 is SVGAGI. This CDR3 reads CASSYRGLAPFF. The CDR3, as DNA: TGTGCCAGCAGTTACCGCGGACTAGCTCCGTTCTTC.

The chain joins TRBV10-3 to TRBJ1-2; 7 bases are shared with TRBD1. The germline gives CDR1 ENHRY, CDR2 SYGVKD. There are 14 residues in the CDR3. J gave up 1 base and V 6 bases, and 5 bases lay outside the gene matches. CDR3 sequence: CAIRKTGDNYGYTF. CDR3 sequence (DNA): TGTGCCATCAGAAAAACAGGGGATAACTATGGCTACACCTTC.

Notes on this clone: Other DNA sequences within the sample encode an identical CDR3. The chain is built from TRBV5-8 and TRBJ1-5; the D gene is possibly TRBD1 (5 bases). Germline values: CDR1 SGHTS, CDR2 YDEGEE. This CDR3 contains 13 residues. V was clipped by 4 bases and J by 6 bases, with 11 bases between them. CDR3 loop: CASSPRRGQPQHF. CDR3 coding DNA: TGTGCCAGCAGCCCCAGGAGGGGTCAGCCCCAGCATTTT.

The CDR3 region has the DNA TGTGCCAGCAGTACATCCTACGAGCAGTACTTC. This encodes CASSTSYEQYF. This chain joins TRBV12-3 or TRBV12-4 and TRBJ2-7, with D unclear. The CDR3 consists of 11 residues. V was trimmed by 5 bases and J by 1 base, leaving 3 bases between them.

This chain uses TRBV2 with TRBJ2-7; 10 nucleotides line up with TRBD1. Losses at the gene ends were 5 bases for V and 11 bases for J; bases not matched to a gene: 6. CDR3 length equals 12 residues. Per the germline V gene, CDR1 is SNHLY and CDR2 is FYNNEI. The CDR3 reads CASSRDRGRKYF. The CDR3 DNA follows: TGTGCCAGCAGTCGAGACAGGGGGCGAAAGTACTTC.

The chain carries TRBV24-1 and TRBJ2-7; perhaps TRBD2 as D (5 bases). V lost 4 bases, J lost 6 bases, and 12 bases lay in between. The CDR3 is 13 residues long. The V gene's germline CDR1 is KGHDR and CDR2 SFDVKD. The CDR3 reads CATSDGLRFEQYF. CDR3 nucleotides: TGTGCCACCAGTGACGGACTCCGATTCGAGCAGTACTTC.

This clone was observed once. The chain employs TRBV19 and TRBJ1-5, with 9 bases that match TRBD1. J was trimmed by 0 bases and V by 5 bases; bases with no gene match: 11. The germline gives CDR1 LNHDA, CDR2 SQIVND (reference sequence). The CDR3 runs 18 residues. The CDR3 protein is CASSLRTGAKVSNQPQHF. The CDR3 nucleotides read TGTGCCAGTAGTCTCCGGACAGGGGCGAAGGTTAGCAATCAGCCCCAGCATTTT.